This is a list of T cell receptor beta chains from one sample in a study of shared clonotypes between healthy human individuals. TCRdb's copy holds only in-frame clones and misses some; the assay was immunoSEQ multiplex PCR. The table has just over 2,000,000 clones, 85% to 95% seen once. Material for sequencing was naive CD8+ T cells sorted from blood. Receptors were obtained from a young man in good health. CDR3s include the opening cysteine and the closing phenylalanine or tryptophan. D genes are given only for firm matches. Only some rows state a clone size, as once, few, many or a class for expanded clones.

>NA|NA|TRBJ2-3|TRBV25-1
TGTGCCAGCAGTGAATTAGCGGTTTCGGAGGGCACAGATACGCAGTATTTT
CASSELAVSEGTDTQYF
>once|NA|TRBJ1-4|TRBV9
TGTGCCAGCAGCGTAGCCCCTGGGGGGGGTACTGAAAAACTGTTTTTT
CASSVAPGGGTEKLFF
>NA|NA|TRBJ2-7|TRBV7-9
TGTGCCAGCAGCTTTTCGGGGCTGGATGGCTACGAGCAGTACTTC
CASSFSGLDGYEQYF
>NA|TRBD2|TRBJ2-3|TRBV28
TGTGCCAGCCTCGCTGCGGGGGGCCCCCCAGATACGCAGTATTTT
CASLAAGGPPDTQYF
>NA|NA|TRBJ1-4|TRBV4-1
TGCGCCAGCAGCCATTTTACTATTCAAGGGGCGAGTAATGAAAAACTGTTTTTT
CASSHFTIQGASNEKLFF
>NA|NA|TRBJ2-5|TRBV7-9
TGTGCCAGCAGCTTAACTTATCAAGAGACCCAGTACTTC
CASSLTYQETQYF
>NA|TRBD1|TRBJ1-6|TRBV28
TGTGCCAGCAGTTTAAGACAGGGGCGACCTAGCTCCTATAATTCACCCCTCCACTTT
CASSLRQGRPSSYNSPLHF
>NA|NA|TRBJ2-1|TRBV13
TGTGCCAGCAGATCAACTAGTGAATCCTACAATGAGCAGTTCTTC
CASRSTSESYNEQFF
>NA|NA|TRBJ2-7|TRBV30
TGTGCCTGGACCTTGGGGTCGTCGCCCTACGAGCAGTACTTC
CAWTLGSSPYEQYF
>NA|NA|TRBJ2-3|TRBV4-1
TGCGCCAGCAGCCAATTAACAGGGTGGGGCACAGATACGCAGTATTTT
CASSQLTGWGTDTQYF
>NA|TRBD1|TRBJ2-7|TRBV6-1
TGTGCCAGCGGGACAGGGGATGTCGAGCAGTACTTC
CASGTGDVEQYF
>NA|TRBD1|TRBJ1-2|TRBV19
TGTGCCAGTAGCCGGGACAGGGGAATTGGCTTAAGCTTGGACTATGGCTACACCTTC
CASSRDRGIGLSLDYGYTF
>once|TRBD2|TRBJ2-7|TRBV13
TGTGCCAGCAGCATGACTAGCGGGAGTTTGGAGCAGTACTTC
CASSMTSGSLEQYF
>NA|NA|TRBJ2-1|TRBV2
TGTGCCAGCAGTGGTCGTGAGCAGTTCTTC
CASSGREQFF
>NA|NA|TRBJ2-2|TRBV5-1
TGCGCCAGCACCTACCACAACACCGGGGAGCTGTTTTTT
CASTYHNTGELFF
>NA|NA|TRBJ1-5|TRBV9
TGTGCCAGTGGCAGATTCAATCAGCCCCAGCATTTT
CASGRFNQPQHF